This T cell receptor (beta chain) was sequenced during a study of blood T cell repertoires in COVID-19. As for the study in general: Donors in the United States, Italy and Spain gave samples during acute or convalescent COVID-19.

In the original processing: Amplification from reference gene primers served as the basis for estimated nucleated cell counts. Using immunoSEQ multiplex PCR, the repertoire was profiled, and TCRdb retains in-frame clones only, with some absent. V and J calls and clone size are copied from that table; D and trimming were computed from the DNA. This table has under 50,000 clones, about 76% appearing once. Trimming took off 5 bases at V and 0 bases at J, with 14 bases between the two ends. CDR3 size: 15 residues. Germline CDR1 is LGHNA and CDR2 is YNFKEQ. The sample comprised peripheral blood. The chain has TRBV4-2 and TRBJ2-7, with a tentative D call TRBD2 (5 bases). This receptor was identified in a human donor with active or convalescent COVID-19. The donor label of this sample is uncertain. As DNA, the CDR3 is TGTGCCAGCAGCTATACCCGGGAATCCTCCTACGAGCAGTACTTC. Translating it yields CASSYTRESSYEQYF.